The clone carrying this T cell receptor beta chain is classed as medium-sized by frequency. No antigen is known for it. Each sample's input was roughly 250 ng genomic DNA, 30,000 to 45,000 genome equivalents. The sample belongs to a study of T cell clusters in autoimmune cytopenias. Study in general: The median distinct TRB clonotype count was approximately 2,500 per sample, from a median about 54,000 reads.

Overall study findings and caveats: Clustering suggested that physiological T cell clusters were missing in primary autoimmune cytopenia patients. No experiment has yet validated the function of the T cell clusters defined in silico.

Multiplex touch-down PCR amplified TRB using TRB-A and TRB-B pools in one tube. TCRdb re-called the multiplex PCR reads; one entry per CDR3 protein, DNA not given. The sample includes around 2,700 distinct CDR3 sequences. The material sequenced was peripheral blood. This sequence was found in a human donor with an autoimmune cytopenia, with autoimmune hepatitis or in good health (not recorded which).

CDR3 region: CASSLTPPGLADYNEQFF. The chain carries TRBV11-2 and TRBJ2-1; the D gene TCRdb calls, TRBD2, cannot be checked with no DNA. This CDR3 comprises 18 residues. CDR1 and CDR2 from the germline V gene are SGHAT and FQNNGV.